Shown below are 23 T cell receptor beta chains from a single sample sequenced in a study of shared clonotypes between healthy human individuals. Only in-frame clones appear in the TCRdb table, and some are missing; sequencing was by immunoSEQ multiplex PCR. The profile shows 2 million to 2.5 million clones, around 95% of them singletons. Source material: naive CD4+ T cells sorted from blood. Noted subset: CD45RA+ positively selected. Source of these receptors: a man in his late teens or twenties in good health.

V gene TRBV28 combines with J gene TRBJ1-6, with 7 nucleotides matching TRBD1. V trimming: 5 bases; J trimming: 9 bases; junction bases outside the gene matches: 7. The CDR3 is 14 amino acids. In germline, CDR1 is MDHEN, CDR2 SYDVKM. This CDR3 reads CASSLDRSSSPLHF. The CDR3, as DNA: TGTGCCAGCAGTCTGGACAGGAGCAGTTCACCCCTCCACTTT. Supplemented by reference TRBV28 and TRBJ1-6, the full variable domain reads DVKVTQSSRYLVKRTGEKVFLECVQDMDHENMFWYRQDPGLGLRLIYFSYDVKMKEKGDIPEGYSVSREKKERFSLILESASTNQTSMYLCASSLDRSSSPLHFGNGTRLTVT.

This clone was counted between two and nine times. The V call is TRBV7-9, the J call TRBJ1-6; 7 bases agree with TRBD1. There are 12 residues in the CDR3. V trimming: 7 bases; J trimming: 10 bases; junction bases outside the gene matches: 4. Germline loops: CDR1 SEHNR, CDR2 FQNEAQ (reference sequence). The chain's CDR3 is CASTTGESPLHF. DNA of the CDR3: TGTGCCAGCACAACAGGGGAATCACCCCTCCACTTT. The variable domain in full, with the rest retrieved from reference TRBV7-9 and TRBJ1-6, is DTGVSQNPRHKITKRGQNVTFRCDPISEHNRLYWYRQTLGQGPEFLTYFQNEAQLEKSRLLSDRFSAERPKGSFSTLEIQRTEQGDSAMYLCASTTGESPLHFGNGTRLTVT.

The chain combines TRBV30 with TRBJ1-1; no definite D call. Trimming removed 0 bases from V and 4 bases from J, with 15 bases in between. Germline-derived CDR1 and CDR2 are GTSNPN and SVGIG (reference sequence). CDR3 length: 15 residues. DNA of the CDR3: TGTGCCTGGAGTGTACGTGGGCTTCTTGGCACTGAAGCTTTCTTT. Encoded protein: CAWSVRGLLGTEAFF.

Turning to this clone: Different DNA sequences within this sample yield the same CDR3. The rearrangement joins TRBV27 to TRBJ1-2; D not resolved. Per germline, CDR1 MNHEY and CDR2 SMNVEV (reference sequence). The CDR3 has 13 amino acids. Trimming took 3 bases from V and 7 from J, leaving 12 bases between them. CDR3 sequence (DNA): TGTGCCAGCAGTTTCCGGGGTTTGGGTGGCTACACCTTC. Its protein product is CASSFRGLGGYTF.

The CDR3 DNA sequence: TGTGCCAGCAGCAAACTCGGGACAGGGTGCGAGCAGTACTTC. It specifies CASSKLGTGCEQYF. The chain couples TRBV21-1 to TRBJ2-7; the table's D call, TRBD1, has no DNA check behind it. TRBV21-1 is assigned pseudogene status. This CDR3 comprises 14 residues.

The CDR3 loop is CASSLGLLGTGELFF. The CDR3, as DNA: TGCGCCAGCAGCTTGGGACTGCTGGGGACCGGGGAGCTGTTTTTT. The chain combines TRBV5-1 with TRBJ2-2; D gene uncertain. The CDR3 covers 15 residues. Germline lookup yields CDR1 SGHRS and CDR2 YFSETQ. Trimming removed 0 bases from V and 5 bases from J, with 11 bases in between.

The chain is built from TRBV28 and TRBJ2-7; 8 positions agree with TRBD1. CDR1 and CDR2 from the germline V gene are MDHEN and SYDVKM. Trimming took 6 bases from V and 4 from J; bases not matched to a gene: 8. The CDR3 is 14 amino acids. In DNA, the CDR3 is TGTGCCAGCAGGCGACAGGGGATTAGGTACGAGCAGTACTTC. Its translation: CASRRQGIRYEQYF.

V is TRBV5-1 and J is TRBJ2-3, with D possibly being TRBD1 (6 bases). The CDR3 runs 15 residues. The V end lost 1 base, the J end lost 4 bases, and 13 bases lay between the germline ends. CDR1 and CDR2 (germline): SGHRS, YFSETQ. The CDR3 region has the DNA TGCGCCAGCAGCTTGCAGCGCCAGGGGTCAGATACGCAGTATTTT. It encodes CASSLQRQGSDTQYF.

The chain uses TRBV6-5 and TRBJ1-2; 7 nucleotides agree with TRBD1. Per germline, CDR1 MNHEY and CDR2 SVGAGI. The CDR3 is made up of 15 amino acids. Trimming took 2 bases from V and 2 from J; bases not matched to a gene: 5. CDR3 residues: CASSYGRGQNYGYTF. CDR3 bases: TGTGCCAGCAGTTACGGCCGGGGACAGAACTATGGCTACACCTTC.

This chain links TRBV10-1 with TRBJ2-5, with no clear D. CDR1 and CDR2 from the germline V gene are WNHNN and SYGVQD (reference sequence). V lost 5 bases, J lost 1 base, and 11 bases lay in between. CDR3 size: 14 residues. CDR3 sequence reads: CASSHQSTQETQYF. The CDR3 DNA reads as TGCGCCAGCAGTCACCAGAGTACCCAAGAGACCCAGTACTTC.

With regard to this clone: Other DNA sequences within the sample encode an identical CDR3. The V gene is TRBV7-2, the J gene TRBJ2-1; 12 bases agree with TRBD2. Looked up from germline, CDR1 is SGHTA and CDR2 is FQGNSA. This CDR3 is 15 amino acids long. Trimming took 1 base from V and 7 from J; bases not matched to a gene: 2. This CDR3 is CASSLGTSGVNEQFF. The CDR3 bases are TGTGCCAGCAGCTTAGGGACTAGCGGGGTGAATGAGCAGTTCTTC.

This clone was detected once. The rearrangement joins TRBV15 to TRBJ2-6, with 7 bases identical to TRBD1. The CDR3 covers 15 residues. CDR1 is LNHNV and CDR2 is YYDKDF in the germline V gene (reference sequence). Losses at the gene ends were 8 bases for V and 0 bases for J; bases not matched to a gene: 4. The CDR3 DNA is TGTGCCACCGCGACAGGGCACTCTGGGGCCAACGTCCTGACTTTC. Translated, it gives CATATGHSGANVLTF.

CDR3 in DNA: TGTGCCAGCATGTGGACAGAAGGTTGGGTCCAGCCCCAGCATTTT. It codes for CASMWTEGWVQPQHF. This chain uses TRBV6-1 with TRBJ1-5; TRBD1 is a possible D gene (6 bases). Looked up from germline, CDR1 is MNHNS and CDR2 is SASEGT. Trimming cost V 7 bases and J 7 bases, with 20 bases left between them. The CDR3 sequence is 15 residues long.

J is TRBJ1-6 and V is TRBV5-6; 7 nucleotides line up with TRBD1. After removal of 4 bases from V and 7 bases from J, the junction contained 5 bases not matched to a gene. Germline-derived CDR1 and CDR2 are SGHDT and YYEEEE. The CDR3 totals 14 residues. The CDR3 loop reads CASSLDRVNSPLHF. CDR3 in DNA: TGTGCCAGCAGCCTAGACAGGGTGAATTCACCCCTCCACTTT.

The rearrangement joins TRBV18 to TRBJ1-2; D unclear. Per germline, CDR1 KGHSH and CDR2 LQKENI. This CDR3 region has 13 residues. The V end lost 6 bases, the J end lost 4 bases, and 12 bases lay between the germline ends. The CDR3 sequence is CASSADASYGYTF. CDR3 DNA sequence: TGTGCCAGCTCCGCAGACGCCTCCTATGGCTACACCTTC.

The V call is TRBV4-1, the J call TRBJ2-5, with 10 nucleotides matching TRBD2. The CDR3 covers 17 residues. Germline V lookup: CDR1 MGHRA, CDR2 YSYEKL. V shed 1 base, J shed 1 base, and the junction held 6 bases outside the gene matches. The CDR3 DNA is TGCGCCAGCAGCCAAGGTGCAGCTAGCGGGGGCCAAGAGACCCAGTACTTC. It specifies CASSQGAASGGQETQYF.

The chain is built from TRBV4-3 and TRBJ1-5; perhaps TRBD1 as D (5 bases). The CDR3 loop spans 15 amino acids. The V gene lost 0 bases and the J gene lost 3 bases, with 9 bases spanning the gap. Germline V CDR1 and CDR2: LGHNA, YSLEER. Written as DNA, the CDR3 is TGCGCCAGCAGCCAAGATGACAGCTACAATCAGCCCCAGCATTTT. Its protein is CASSQDDSYNQPQHF.

V is TRBV30 and J is TRBJ2-5; TRBD1 is a possible D gene (5 bases). The CDR3 is 12 amino acids. Germline values: CDR1 GTSNPN, CDR2 SVGIG (reference sequence). Trimming cost V 3 bases and J 2 bases, with 7 bases left between them. CDR3 nucleotides: TGTGCCTGGAGGGACAAGCAAGAGACCCAGTACTTC. Translation: CAWRDKQETQYF. Full variable domain (remainder filled in from reference TRBV30 and TRBJ2-5): SQTIHQWPATLVQPVGSPLSLECTVEGTSNPNLYWYRQAAGRGLQLLFYSVGIGQISSEVPQNLSASRPQDRQFILSSKKLLLSDSGFYLCAWRDKQETQYFGPGTRLLVL.

The chain links TRBV6-5 to TRBJ2-5; D call uncertain. CDR3 size: 12 residues. Trimming took 6 bases from V and 4 from J, leaving 9 bases between them. Germline-derived CDR1 and CDR2 are MNHEY and SVGAGI. DNA for the CDR3: TGTGCCAGCAGCACGTCCCTAGAGACCCAGTACTTC. Amino acids: CASSTSLETQYF.

A few counts support this clone. The sample holds other DNA sequences that translate to the same CDR3. The gene calls are TRBV5-1 and TRBJ1-2; 8 bases match TRBD1. V lost 7 bases to trimming and J lost 2 bases; unmatched junction nucleotides: 1. Germline CDR1 and CDR2: SGHRS and YFSETQ. This CDR3 has 12 residues. CDR3 residues: CASRTGNYGYTF. The CDR3 bases are TGCGCCAGCCGGACAGGGAACTATGGCTACACCTTC.

The chain links TRBV28 to TRBJ1-2; D possibly corresponds to TRBD1 (6 bases). Germline V gene data show CDR1 as MDHEN and CDR2 as SYDVKM. V dropped 4 bases and J dropped 3 bases, with 15 bases sitting between them. The CDR3 runs 15 residues. CDR3 protein: CASSSRGGRHYGYTF. Here the CDR3 DNA reads TGTGCCAGCAGTTCCCGGGGGGGGCGTCACTATGGCTACACCTTC.

The sample holds one count of this clone. The chain combines TRBV10-3 with TRBJ1-6, with D unclear. The CDR3 is made up of 16 amino acids. Germline V gives CDR1 ENHRY, CDR2 SYGVKD. V lost 2 bases to trimming and J lost 5 bases, with 13 bases between them. For the CDR3, the DNA is TGTGCCATCAGTGAGGGTGGGCAGGCCCATAATTCACCCCTCCACTTT. It is translated as CAISEGGQAHNSPLHF.

The chain joins TRBV19 to TRBJ1-5; tentatively, D is TRBD1 (5 bases). Looked up from germline, CDR1 is LNHDA and CDR2 is SQIVND (reference sequence). Trimming stripped 6 bases from V and 7 bases from J, with 16 bases between. This CDR3 has 14 amino acids. As DNA, the CDR3 is TGTGCCAGTAGCGATACTCGGGGGAAACAGCCCCAGCATTTT. This translates into CASSDTRGKQPQHF.